The 16 T cell receptor beta chains below all came from one sample that was sequenced in a study of T cell responses to AZD1222 COVID-19 vaccine. Sequencing was performed with immunoSEQ multiplex PCR; in TCRdb, only in-frame clones are kept and a portion is missing. The profile shows approximately 110,000 clones, just over 85% of them singletons. This material consisted of peripheral blood, taken on day 0 of AZD1222 vaccination. These TCRs come from an adult in good health.

V is TRBV28 and J is TRBJ1-4; 7 bases are shared with TRBD1. With V trimmed by 3 bases and J by 8 bases, 6 bases remained unmatched. Per germline, CDR1 MDHEN and CDR2 SYDVKM. This CDR3 has 14 amino acids. This chain's CDR3 is CASSLGRGSEKLFF. The CDR3 coding sequence is TGTGCCAGCAGTTTGGGCAGGGGGTCCGAAAAACTGTTTTTT.

The chain uses TRBV19 and TRBJ2-5; 10 bases match TRBD2. The V gene's germline CDR1 is LNHDA and CDR2 SQIVND (reference sequence). Germline trimming cut 1 base from V and 1 base from J; bases unmatched to any gene: 3. This CDR3 comprises 16 residues. The CDR3 sequence is CASSIGLAGAQETQYF. The CDR3, as DNA: TGTGCCAGTAGTATAGGCCTAGCGGGAGCCCAAGAGACCCAGTACTTC.

This clone appeared once. The genes are TRBV12-3 or TRBV12-4 and TRBJ1-2; 10 bases fit TRBD1. CDR3 length: 13 amino acids. The ends lost 6 bases at V and 7 bases at J; junction bases unmatched: 5. CDR3 sequence (DNA): TGTGCCAGCAGGCGACAGGGGGCGCTTGGCTACACCTTC. Its protein is CASRRQGALGYTF.

The gene calls are TRBV28 and TRBJ1-3; D remains ambiguous. The CDR3 runs 13 residues. Between the trimmed V and J ends, which lost 3 bases and 3 bases, there was a span of 6 bases. The V gene's germline CDR1 is MDHEN and CDR2 SYDVKM. In nucleotides, the CDR3 is TGTGCCAGCAGTTTGTCGAATGGAAACACCATATATTTT. This codes for CASSLSNGNTIYF. Supplemented by reference TRBV28 and TRBJ1-3, the full variable domain reads DVKVTQSSRYLVKRTGEKVFLECVQDMDHENMFWYRQDPGLGLRLIYFSYDVKMKEKGDIPEGYSVSREKKERFSLILESASTNQTSMYLCASSLSNGNTIYFGEGSWLTVV.

A few counts support this clone. The chain is built from TRBV23-1 and TRBJ1-6, with D possibly TRBD1 on 6 matching bases. TRBV23-1 is classed as an ORF, of uncertain function. V was cut by 8 bases and J by 10 bases, with 39 bases left in between. The CDR3 spans 21 residues. CDR3 DNA: TGCGCCAGCCTTGGGGGCGTACAGGGTGGGTGTGACCTCATCCCCGAATCACCCCTCCACTTT. It encodes CASLGGVQGGCDLIPESPLHF.

The chain links TRBV11-3 to TRBJ2-1, with TRBD2 identical over 14 bases. CDR3 length: 18 residues. CDR1 is SGHNT and CDR2 is YENEEA in the germline V gene. J lost 2 bases, V lost 1 base, and 4 bases had no gene match. CDR3 nucleotides: TGTGCCAGCAGCTTAGCGGGACTAGCGGGAGCCCCCTACAATGAGCAGTTCTTC. It encodes CASSLAGLAGAPYNEQFF.

The table lists this clone with a few counts. The chain links TRBV6-2 or TRBV6-3 to TRBJ2-7; 8 bases match TRBD1. V was pared by 4 bases and J by 2 bases, with 4 bases of the junction left unmatched. The CDR3 is made up of 14 amino acids. Germline V gives CDR1 MNHEY, CDR2 SVGEGT. The CDR3 DNA reads TGTGCCAGCAGTTCCGGGACAGGCCCCTACGAGCAGTACTTC. Translating gives CASSSGTGPYEQYF.

This chain joins TRBV25-1 and TRBJ1-1; D might be TRBD1 (5 bases). The CDR3 loop spans 15 amino acids. Trimming removed 4 bases at V and 6 bases at J, with 18 bases between. CDR1 and CDR2 from the germline V gene are MGHDK and SYGVNS. The CDR3 loop is CASSAPGTGRAEAFF. The CDR3 DNA sequence: TGTGCCAGCAGTGCCCCAGGGACGGGCCGGGCTGAAGCTTTCTTT. Full variable domain (remainder filled in from reference TRBV25-1 and TRBJ1-1): EADIYQTPRYLVIGTGKKITLECSQTMGHDKMYWYQQDPGMELHLIHYSYGVNSTEKGDLSSESTVSRIRTEHFPLTLESARPSHTSQYLCASSAPGTGRAEAFFGQGTRLTVV.

The chain uses TRBV7-8 and TRBJ2-3, with D perhaps assigned TRBD1 or TRBD2 (5 bases each). The germline gives CDR1 SGHVS, CDR2 FQNEAQ. V gave up 1 base and J gave up 0 bases, with 14 bases separating them. The length of the CDR3 is 17 residues. CDR3 protein: CASSLGRGWGSTDTQYF. The CDR3 DNA reads as TGTGCCAGCAGCTTAGGTAGGGGCTGGGGGAGCACAGATACGCAGTATTTT.

This chain links TRBV11-3 with TRBJ2-7; D possibly corresponds to TRBD2 (6 bases). This CDR3 has 13 amino acids. Germline assignment: CDR1 SGHNT and CDR2 YENEEA. The V and J ends lost 5 bases and 2 bases respectively, with 10 bases between them. CDR3 residues: CASSRGTAYEQYF. CDR3 sequence (DNA): TGTGCCAGCAGCCGCGGGACGGCCTACGAGCAGTACTTC.

J is TRBJ1-1 and V is TRBV6-5; no firm D call. There are 13 residues in the CDR3. V was shortened by 8 bases and J by 0 bases, with 10 bases between the two germline ends. Germline CDR1 reads MNHEY; CDR2 reads SVGAGI. CDR3 DNA: TGTGCCAGCTCGGTTACGATGAACACTGAAGCTTTCTTT. Protein: CASSVTMNTEAFF.

V is TRBV7-2 and J is TRBJ1-5; D is ambiguous. V lost 4 bases, J lost 0 bases, and 7 bases lay in between. The CDR3 extends over 14 amino acids. The germline gives CDR1 SGHTA, CDR2 FQGNSA. The CDR3 sequence: CASSSDGSNQPQHF. The CDR3 nucleotides read TGTGCCAGCAGCTCGGACGGTAGCAATCAGCCCCAGCATTTT.

This rearrangement joins TRBV11-2 to TRBJ2-3; D might be TRBD1 (6 bases). The length of the CDR3 is 14 residues. Germline values: CDR1 SGHAT, CDR2 FQNNGV. Between the trimmed V and J ends, which lost 5 bases and 1 base, there was a span of 10 bases. The CDR3 nucleotides read TGTGCCAGCAGCCTCCCAGGGGGCACAGATACGCAGTATTTT. Protein: CASSLPGGTDTQYF.

J is TRBJ1-4 and V is TRBV28, with D unclear. Germline V gene sequence: CDR1 MDHEN, CDR2 SYDVKM. Trimming shortened V by 7 bases and J by 7 bases, and 16 bases separated the two germline ends. The CDR3 extends over 14 amino acids. The DNA for the CDR3 is TGTGCCAGCACCGACCGGTCCTCAAGTGAAAAACTGTTTTTT. Residues: CASTDRSSSEKLFF.

The rearrangement joins TRBV18 to TRBJ2-2; D is unresolved. Trimming pared 3 bases from V and 2 bases from J, leaving 10 bases between. The CDR3 is 15 residues long. Germline values: CDR1 KGHSH, CDR2 LQKENI. CDR3 sequence reads: CASSPIDSNTGELFF. For the CDR3, the DNA is TGTGCCAGCTCACCGATTGACTCCAACACCGGGGAGCTGTTTTTT.

The chain links TRBV30 to TRBJ2-7; no definite D call. Trimming took off 4 bases at V and 4 bases at J, with 14 bases between the two ends. Germline loops: CDR1 GTSNPN, CDR2 SVGIG (reference sequence). CDR3 length equals 13 residues. The CDR3 protein is CAWTEDLPYEQYF. CDR3 in DNA: TGTGCCTGGACCGAAGACTTACCTTACGAGCAGTACTTC.